This entry features one TCR beta chain sequence. The antigen remains undetermined. These data originate in a study of siplizumab effects on memory and regulatory T cells. Points from the study as a whole: Naive T cells appeared more diverse than memory cells and seemed to be major alloresponse contributors.

Only in-frame clones appear in the TCRdb table, and some are missing; sequencing was by immunoSEQ multiplex PCR. The sample carries about 63,000 clones, roughly 83% recorded once. The specimen sequenced was memory CD4+ T cells sorted from blood. This TCR derives from a human donor in good health.

CDR3 coding DNA: TGTGCCAGCATGCAGACAGGCACAGATACGCAGTATTTT. It codes for CASMQTGTDTQYF. V gene TRBV2 combines with J gene TRBJ2-3; D is possibly TRBD1 (5 bases). This CDR3 is 13 amino acids long. Germline-derived CDR1 and CDR2 are SNHLY and FYNNEI. The ends were cut back, 7 bases at V and 1 base at J, with 9 bases in the middle.